This TCR beta chain derives from a study of cytomegalovirus exposure and HLA in healthy donors. Study-level findings and limits: A subsequent analysis found that TCR clusters from the first cohort also tended to co-occur in the roughly 120 validation repertoires, with approximately 94% of cluster scores above 0. CMV antigen specificity was confirmed in vitro for three CMV-associated chains.

Germline trimming cut 3 bases from V and 2 bases from J; bases unmatched to any gene: 4. The germline V gene has CDR1 SNHLY and CDR2 FYNNEI. The CDR3 has 15 amino acids. This clone occurred once. The antigen remains unidentified. Separation from the roughly 670-subject first cohort characterized the roughly 130-subject validation cohort, to which the donors belonged. The protocol was immunoSEQ multiplex PCR, while the TCRdb copy is restricted to in-frame clones and leaves out a portion. The table lists 120,000 to 150,000 clones, roughly 90% of them singletons. Material: PBMCs. The chain uses TRBV2 and TRBJ2-1; TRBD2 matches 7 bases. The TCR comes from a man younger than 30 in good health and CMV-seropositive. The CDR3, as DNA: TGTGCCAGCAGTGACCCGGGGGGAACCTACAATGAGCAGTTCTTC. It translates to CASSDPGGTYNEQFF.